The TCR beta chain described here comes from a study of control samples from healthy donors and cancer patients. Produced via immunoSEQ multiplex PCR; TCRdb's table is partial and in-frame only. Recorded for this sample: around 190,000 clones. V lost 5 bases and J 5 bases, leaving 8 bases between the germline ends. CDR3 length: 12 residues. Germline values: CDR1 SGHTA, CDR2 FQGTGA. Sequenced material: blood. The receptor was isolated from a woman younger than 45 in good health. The chain links TRBV7-3 to TRBJ2-3, with D tentatively TRBD2 (5 bases). The DNA of the CDR3 is TGTGCCAGCAGCACAACTAGAGATACGCAGTATTTT. It encodes CASSTTRDTQYF.